These T cell receptor beta chains were read from a single sample in a study of graft-versus-host responses after intestinal transplantation. Their antigen targets remain unknown. Only in-frame clones appear in the TCRdb table, and some are missing; sequencing was by immunoSEQ multiplex PCR. The sample includes about 93,000 clones, 80% to 85% of them seen just once. Sequencing used unstimulated CD4+ T cells sorted from spleen or lymph node cells, obtained before intestinal transplant. The origin of the receptors is a human donor who received an intestinal transplant. Both conserved end residues are part of each CDR3. D genes are given only for firm matches. Where a row states a size, it is once, few, many or the class of an expanded clone; other rows omit it.

v_gene,d_gene,abundance,j_gene,CDR3nt,CDR3aa
TRBV28,NA,NA,TRBJ1-2,TGTGCCAGCAGCTCAGGGGCGCTGGGCTACACCTTC,CASSSGALGYTF
TRBV25-1,TRBD1,NA,TRBJ2-2,TGTGCCAGCACCTCCCTCGACAGGGGGGACACCGGGGAGCTGTTTTTT,CASTSLDRGDTGELFF
TRBV5-1,TRBD2,NA,TRBJ2-7,TGCGCCAGCAGCCCTGGGCCTAGCGGGAGTCGGTACGAGCAGTACTTC,CASSPGPSGSRYEQYF
TRBV18,TRBD1,NA,TRBJ1-1,TGTGCCAGCTCACCTCGGACAGGGGGCACTGAAGCTTTCTTT,CASSPRTGGTEAFF
TRBV4-1,TRBD2,NA,TRBJ2-1,TGCGCCAGCAGCCCTACTAGCGGCTCCTACAATGAGCAGTTCTTC,CASSPTSGSYNEQFF
TRBV19,TRBD1,NA,TRBJ2-5,TGTGCCAGTAGTAAGAAGAGGGGACAGGCCTTGGGAGAGACCCAGTACTTC,CASSKKRGQALGETQYF
TRBV18,TRBD2,NA,TRBJ2-3,TGTGCCAGCTCCGGGACTACCGAGGATACGCAGTATTTT,CASSGTTEDTQYF
TRBV28,NA,once,TRBJ2-1,TGTGCCAGCAGTTTAGGGGGCAGTTACAATGAGCAGTTCTTC,CASSLGGSYNEQFF
TRBV28,NA,NA,TRBJ2-3,TGTGCCAGCTCACCCGGGTCTAGGGGAAACACAGATACGCAGTATTTT,CASSPGSRGNTDTQYF
TRBV7-3,NA,NA,TRBJ2-1,TGTGCCAGCAGCTTCCGTAGGTACAATGAGCGGTTCTTC,CASSFRRYNERFF
TRBV19,NA,NA,TRBJ1-5,TGTGCCAGTACATCGTTTGCGTCGGGAGATCAGCCCCAGCATTTT,CASTSFASGDQPQHF
TRBV28,NA,NA,TRBJ1-5,TGTGCCAGCAGTTTGGGACGCGGGAATAGACAGCCCCAGCATTTT,CASSLGRGNRQPQHF
TRBV7-2,TRBD1,NA,TRBJ2-7,TGTGCCAGCAGCTTAGCCTTCGGGACAGGGATATACGAGCAGTACTTC,CASSLAFGTGIYEQYF
TRBV4-1,NA,NA,TRBJ2-6,TGCGCCAGCAGCCACCTCCGTGGGGCCAACGTCCTGACTTTC,CASSHLRGANVLTF
TRBV4-2,TRBD2,NA,TRBJ2-1,TGTGCCAGCAGCCAAGACTTCACTAGCGGTTACAATGAGCAGTTCTTC,CASSQDFTSGYNEQFF
TRBV2,NA,NA,TRBJ2-5,TGTGCCAGCAGTGAAGCCCCTCCCGTCCCTCACTTC,CASSEAPPVPHF
TRBV27,NA,NA,TRBJ1-1,TGTGCCAGCAGTTTATCTGATTGGAGTGAAGCTTTCTTT,CASSLSDWSEAFF
TRBV5-4,TRBD2,NA,TRBJ2-7,TGTGCCAGCAGCCTAAGACTAGCGGGAGCCCCCTACGAGCAGTACTTC,CASSLRLAGAPYEQYF
TRBV9,NA,NA,TRBJ1-6,TGTGCCAGCAGCGTAGCGGGGAATTCACCCCTCCACTTT,CASSVAGNSPLHF
TRBV29-1,NA,NA,TRBJ1-2,TGCAGCGTTGAAGTACAGACCGTCTATGGCTACACCTTC,CSVEVQTVYGYTF
TRBV7-2,TRBD2,NA,TRBJ2-5,TGTGCCAGCAGCTTTCAACTAGCGGGGGAAGAGACCCAGTACTTC,CASSFQLAGEETQYF
TRBV4-1,NA,NA,TRBJ2-7,TGCGCCAGCAGCCGAGACCAGGGCCCCTACGAGCAGTACTTC,CASSRDQGPYEQYF
TRBV2,TRBD1,NA,TRBJ1-4,TGTGCCAGCAGTGATACGCCAGGGGGATTGGTATTTTTT,CASSDTPGGLVFF
TRBV27,TRBD1,few,TRBJ1-5,TGTGCCAGCAGTCCCGGACAGGGAAATCAGCCCCAGCATTTT,CASSPGQGNQPQHF
TRBV11-3,NA,NA,TRBJ2-5,TGTGCCAGCAGCTCGCGGACCGATAGAGGGGAGACCCAGTACTTC,CASSSRTDRGETQYF
TRBV2,TRBD1,NA,TRBJ2-5,TGTGCCAGCAGAAGGGACAGGGGTGGTGAGACCCAGTACTTC,CASRRDRGGETQYF
TRBV28,TRBD2,NA,TRBJ2-7,TGTGCCAGTCAGCTTAGCGGGAGCTACGAGCAGTACTTC,CASQLSGSYEQYF